The 9 T cell receptor beta chains below come from one sample, sequenced in a study of blood T cell repertoires in COVID-19. Some clones are missing from TCRdb's copy, which holds only in-frame ones; the method was immunoSEQ multiplex PCR. Of 200,000 to 300,000 clones listed, about 91% are singletons. Sequencing input: PBMCs or T cells enriched from blood (not recorded which). These receptors were taken from a woman in her thirties or forties with acute COVID-19.

This chain joins TRBV28 and TRBJ1-5, with 10 bases aligning to TRBD1. This CDR3 comprises 18 residues. Germline values: CDR1 MDHEN, CDR2 SYDVKM. The junction had 17 bases not matched to a gene; V was cut back by 5 bases and J by 7 bases. CDR3 coding DNA: TGTGCCAGCAGTACTAACCTACGACAGGGGGCGAGAGGGCAGCCCCAGCATTTT. Translating gives CASSTNLRQGARGQPQHF.

This clone was seen a handful of times. V gene TRBV20-1 combines with J gene TRBJ2-1; 9 bases match TRBD2. Per the germline V gene, CDR1 is DFQATT and CDR2 is SNEGSKA (reference sequence). This CDR3 region has 15 residues. V was pared by 3 bases and J by 0 bases, with 3 bases of the junction left unmatched. The CDR3 here is CSASSGSNSYNEQFF. The CDR3 region has the DNA TGCAGTGCTAGTAGCGGGAGCAACTCCTACAATGAGCAGTTCTTC.

This chain uses TRBV10-1 with TRBJ1-1; possible D gene TRBD1, 6 bases. In germline, CDR1 is WNHNN, CDR2 SYGVQD (reference sequence). The V gene lost 2 bases and the J gene lost 3 bases, with 10 bases spanning the gap. The CDR3 is made up of 14 amino acids. CDR3 amino acids: CASSEGQLDTEAFF. DNA of the CDR3: TGCGCCAGCAGTGAGGGACAGCTGGACACTGAAGCTTTCTTT.

This clone was seen once. V is TRBV4-1 and J is TRBJ2-1, with 10 bases aligning to TRBD1. The CDR3 runs 19 residues. V was pared by 4 bases and J by 6 bases, with 18 bases of the junction left unmatched. Germline V CDR1 and CDR2: MGHRA, YSYEKL. The CDR3, as DNA: TGCGCCAGCAGCCCACAAGCAATATCCGGGACAGGGGTTTTCAATGAGCAGTTCTTC. Its protein is CASSPQAISGTGVFNEQFF.

The chain recombines TRBV5-1 with TRBJ1-5; D ambiguous. The V end lost 0 bases, the J end lost 8 bases, and 12 bases lay between the germline ends. Germline V gene sequence: CDR1 SGHRS, CDR2 YFSETQ. There are 14 residues in the CDR3. CDR3: CASSLGLNGEPQHF. In DNA form, the CDR3 reads TGCGCCAGCAGCTTGGGACTTAACGGGGAGCCCCAGCATTTT.

This chain connects TRBV5-4 to TRBJ1-6; D gene uncertain. Per germline, CDR1 SGHNT and CDR2 YYREEE (reference sequence). CDR3 length equals 14 residues. V lost 2 bases and J lost 4, with 7 bases in between. The chain's CDR3 is CASSLGGYNSPLHF. CDR3 coding DNA: TGTGCCAGCAGCTTAGGCGGATATAATTCACCCCTCCACTTT.

The chain combines TRBV7-2 with TRBJ2-1, with a tentative D call TRBD2 (6 bases). Deletions cut 1 base from V and 0 bases from J, with 10 bases between. The CDR3 has 16 amino acids. Germline lookup yields CDR1 SGHTA and CDR2 FQGNSA. The CDR3 is CASSLGGASSYNEQFF. As DNA, the CDR3 is TGTGCCAGCAGCTTAGGCGGGGCTAGCTCCTACAATGAGCAGTTCTTC.

CDR3 protein: CASRPRTGDATEAFF. The CDR3 region has the DNA TGTGCCAGCAGGCCTCGGACAGGGGATGCCACTGAAGCTTTCTTT. The genes are TRBV2 and TRBJ1-1, with 9 bases aligning to TRBD1. Germline V gives CDR1 SNHLY, CDR2 FYNNEI. CDR3 size: 15 residues. J gave up 4 bases and V 6 bases, and 9 bases lay outside the gene matches. The whole variable domain, remainder taken from reference TRBV2 and TRBJ1-1, is EPEVTQTPSHQVTQMGQEVILRCVPISNHLYFYWYRQILGQKVEFLVSFYNNEISEKSEIFDDQFSVERPDGSNFTLKIRSTKLEDSAMYFCASRPRTGDATEAFFGQGTRLTVV.

J is TRBJ2-4 and V is TRBV10-3; D might be TRBD2 (6 bases). Germline V gene sequence: CDR1 ENHRY, CDR2 SYGVKD. Trimming pared 4 bases from V and 6 bases from J, leaving 16 bases between. The length of the CDR3 is 15 residues. CDR3 bases: TGTGCCATCAGTGGCGGGGACCAAGACGGAAACATTCAGTACTTC. Its translation is CAISGGDQDGNIQYF.